This T cell receptor (beta chain) was documented in a study of T cells after yellow fever vaccination. Whole-study results and caveats: Researchers cautioned that FACS-sorted repertoires could harbor abundant clonotypes contaminating from the bulk population. Primary-vaccination clones mostly resurfaced post-booster (less than 98% CD4, about 87% CD8).

Production of TCR cDNA was by 5'RACE template switching, which also added a universal primer site and UMIs. TCRdb fed the 5' RACE reads into MiXCR, producing one record per CDR3 protein. In the table there are around 230,000 distinct CDR3 sequences, 6.7% of which are singletons. Germline values: CDR1 SGHTA, CDR2 FQGNSA. Trimming shortened V by 3 bases and J by 8 bases, and 14 bases separated the two germline ends. The CDR3 is 14 residues long. This clonotype has a handful of counts. Its antigen is not known. The V gene is TRBV7-2, the J gene TRBJ2-1; possibly TRBD2 for D (7 bases). The clonotype was recovered from a man under 40 who received the YFV17D yellow fever vaccine. The sequenced sample was CD4+ T cells sorted from PBMCs, obtained on the day of the yellow fever booster vaccination. CDR3 region: CASSFGGPSDEQFF. The CDR3 DNA reads TGTGCCAGCAGCTTCGGGGGGCCTTCGGATGAGCAGTTCTTC. The variable domain in full, with the rest retrieved from reference TRBV7-2 and TRBJ2-1, is GAGVSQSPSNKVTEKGKDVELRCDPISGHTALYWYRQSLGQGLEFLIYFQGNSAPDKSGLPSDRFSAERTGGSVSTLTIQRTQQEDSAVYLCASSFGGPSDEQFFGPGTRLTVL.